Shown below are 18 T cell receptor beta chains from a single sample sequenced in a study of spatial heterogeneity in lung cancer. Study-level findings and limits: In tumors, expanded intratumoral alpha and beta TCR counts tracked mutation counts.

TCRdb re-analysed the 5' RACE reads in MiXCR, keeping a single row per CDR3 protein. The sample consists of about 8,400 distinct CDR3 sequences, over 8% of them appearing once. Stated time point: sample taken at primary tumor resection. These receptors' targets are unknown. This sample comprised lung tumor tissue, obtained at surgery. The receptor source for this set is a male donor with early-stage non-small cell lung cancer.

Within the sample, this clonotype is medium-sized. The chain links TRBV7-9 to TRBJ2-2; D gene unclear. This CDR3 comprises 14 residues. CDR1 SEHNR and CDR2 FQNEAQ come from the germline V gene (reference sequence). Trimming removed 11 bases from V and 2 bases from J, with 15 bases in between. CDR3 sequence: CAARSGFNTGELFF. Here the CDR3 DNA reads TGTGCCGCCAGATCCGGGTTCAACACCGGGGAGCTGTTTTTT.

This clonotype was found many times. This rearrangement joins TRBV29-1 to TRBJ1-2; D gene uncertain. Germline V gives CDR1 SQVTM, CDR2 ANQGSEA. Trimming removed 0 bases from V and 0 bases from J, with 8 bases in between. CDR3 size: 14 residues. CDR3 sequence reads: CSVEDPLANYGYTF. CDR3 sequence (DNA): TGCAGCGTTGAAGACCCTTTAGCTAACTATGGCTACACCTTC.

The table lists this clonotype with many counts. The V gene is TRBV7-9, the J gene TRBJ2-3; the D is unclear. The CDR3 extends over 12 amino acids. Germline CDR1 SEHNR, CDR2 FQNEAQ (reference sequence). V lost 8 bases and J 9 bases, leaving 15 bases between the germline ends. The CDR3, as DNA: TGTGCCAGCGCTTCCCTGGAAGGGACGCAGTATTTT. Translating gives CASASLEGTQYF.

This clonotype is deemed medium-sized (0.01 to 0.1%). The chain couples TRBV29-1 to TRBJ2-1, with D perhaps matching TRBD1 (6 bases). Germline CDR1 and CDR2: SQVTM and ANQGSEA. Trimming removed 6 bases at V and 8 bases at J, with 20 bases between. This CDR3 is built from 14 residues. The CDR3: CSVDSGTSEDEQFF. CDR3 bases: TGCAGCGTGGATTCCGGGACAAGTGAGGATGAGCAGTTCTTC.

This sequence joins TRBV29-1 and TRBJ1-1, with a possible D match to TRBD1 (5 bases). The CDR3 is 13 residues long. The germline CDR1 and CDR2 sequences are SQVTM and ANQGSEA. V was shortened by 7 bases and J by 4 bases, with 16 bases between the two germline ends. The CDR3 nucleotides read TGCAGCGCTACTCGTGGGGCTGGCACTGAAGCTTTCTTT. Translation: CSATRGAGTEAFF.

Within the sample, this clonotype is medium-sized (0.01 to 0.1%). This sequence joins TRBV2 and TRBJ2-7, with D possibly being TRBD2 (5 bases). V was shortened by 11 bases and J by 3 bases, with 11 bases between the two germline ends. Germline CDR1 is SNHLY and CDR2 is FYNNEI. CDR3 length: 11 amino acids. DNA for the CDR3: TGTGCCGTACGGACTGGCTACGAGCAGTACTTC. This encodes CAVRTGYEQYF.

The chain combines TRBV6-5 with TRBJ2-3; 16 nucleotides agree with TRBD2. The CDR3 contains 19 residues. J gave up 5 bases and V 4 bases, and 12 bases lay outside the gene matches. CDR1 and CDR2 from the germline V gene are MNHEY and SVGAGI. Written as DNA, the CDR3 is TGTGCCAGCAGTTTCCAACCTCCGGGACTAGCGGGAGGGTTAGATACGCAGTATTTT. This encodes CASSFQPPGLAGGLDTQYF.

This clonotype is deemed medium-sized. The rearrangement links TRBV20-1 to TRBJ1-5, with a tentative D call TRBD1 (5 bases). The CDR3 consists of 13 residues. Trimming left V 5 bases short and J 1 base short, with 9 bases between. Germline V gene data show CDR1 as DFQATT and CDR2 as SNEGSKA (reference sequence). The CDR3 region has the DNA TGCAGTGCTGGGGACGGAAGCAATCAGCCCCAGCATTTT. Its protein is CSAGDGSNQPQHF.

Sample share makes this clonotype medium-sized. The rearrangement joins TRBV27 to TRBJ2-2, with TRBD1 matching over 10 bases. This CDR3 has 15 amino acids. The J segment lost 5 bases and the V segment lost 8 bases, leaving 8 bases of the junction unmatched. In germline, CDR1 is MNHEY, CDR2 SMNVEV (reference sequence). The CDR3 nucleotides read TGTGCCAGCGGCCGACAGGGGGCGAGGACCGGGGAGCTGTTTTTT. This gives the protein CASGRQGARTGELFF.

This clonotype qualifies as medium-sized (0.01 to 0.1%). The V and J genes are TRBV10-3 and TRBJ2-1, with 10 bases aligning to TRBD2. V gave up 5 bases and J gave up 8 bases; unmatched junction bases: 12. The CDR3 consists of 16 residues. The germline gives CDR1 ENHRY, CDR2 SYGVKD. CDR3 coding DNA: TGTGCCATCAGTACCCAGGCTAGCGGGAGCTGGGATGAGCAGTTCTTC. As protein: CAISTQASGSWDEQFF.

This clonotype is classed as medium-sized (0.01 to 0.1%). CDR3 sequence reads: CASSPQGAYGYTF. CDR3 coding DNA: TGTGCCAGCAGTCCACAGGGGGCATATGGCTACACCTTC. The chain is built from TRBV28 and TRBJ1-2, with 9 bases fitting TRBD1. CDR1 is MDHEN, CDR2 SYDVKM, per germline. V trimming: 5 bases; J trimming: 5 bases; junction bases outside the gene matches: 3. This CDR3 is 13 amino acids long.

The gene calls are TRBV7-8 and TRBJ2-1; 8 nucleotides line up with TRBD2. The J segment lost 12 bases and the V segment lost 3 bases, leaving 7 bases of the junction unmatched. CDR3 length equals 13 residues. Germline V lookup: CDR1 SGHVS, CDR2 FQNEAQ. The CDR3 DNA reads as TGTGCCAGCAGCTTTGCTAGCGGGTATTCGCAGTTCTTC. Its protein product is CASSFASGYSQFF.

This clonotype is deemed medium-sized. The rearrangement joins TRBV29-1 to TRBJ1-3; 7 bases align to TRBD1. Trimming at V came to 7 bases and at J to 8 bases, leaving 5 bases not matched to a gene. The germline CDR1 and CDR2 sequences are SQVTM and ANQGSEA. CDR3 length: 11 residues. CDR3 sequence (DNA): TGCAGCGCTCGCAGGGGGGACACCATATATTTT. Protein: CSARRGDTIYF.

This clonotype was detected ten times or more. This chain connects TRBV7-2 to TRBJ1-6; 8 bases fit TRBD1. With 1 base clipped from V and 9 bases from J, the junction kept 8 bases outside the gene matches. The CDR3 sequence is 16 residues long. CDR1 is SGHTA, CDR2 FQGNSA, per germline. The DNA of the CDR3 is TGTGCCAGCAGCTTAGGAGCGGGCAGGGGGCGTTCACCCCTCCACTTT. Its protein is CASSLGAGRGRSPLHF.

V gene TRBV5-1 combines with J gene TRBJ1-4, with no clear D. The CDR3 is 15 amino acids. V dropped 0 bases and J dropped 8 bases, with 14 bases sitting between them. The germline CDR1 and CDR2 sequences are SGHRS and YFSETQ. The CDR3 reads CASSLVGSYGEKLFF. In nucleotides, the CDR3 is TGCGCCAGCAGCTTGGTGGGCTCCTATGGGGAAAAACTGTTTTTT.

Within the sample, this clonotype is medium-sized. The gene calls are TRBV10-3 and TRBJ2-5, with 9 bases fitting TRBD2. This CDR3 has 15 residues. The V segment lost 10 bases and the J segment 1 base; nucleotides outside the gene matches: 10. Germline V gene sequence: CDR1 ENHRY, CDR2 SYGVKD. The CDR3 sequence is CASRGAGGLQETQYF. CDR3 DNA sequence: TGTGCCAGCCGGGGCGCGGGAGGGCTCCAAGAGACCCAGTACTTC.

This clonotype has a count of ten or more. CDR3 region: CASSPPGLTTGELFF. Written as DNA, the CDR3 is TGTGCCAGCAGCCCCCCGGGACTGACTACCGGGGAGCTGTTTTTT. The genes are TRBV7-2 and TRBJ2-2, with D perhaps matching TRBD2 (6 bases). The CDR3 extends over 15 amino acids. In germline, CDR1 is SGHTA, CDR2 FQGNSA. Trimming removed 5 bases at V and 5 bases at J, with 15 bases between.

The chain employs TRBV5-6 and TRBJ2-6, with D unclear. The CDR3 covers 17 residues. The V gene's germline CDR1 is SGHDT and CDR2 YYEEEE. Between the trimmed V and J ends, which lost 1 base and 0 bases, there was a span of 11 bases. CDR3 bases: TGTGCCAGCAGCTTGTCGGGCGGCCTCTCTGGGGCCAACGTCCTGACTTTC. This gives the protein CASSLSGGLSGANVLTF. Together with reference TRBV5-6 and TRBJ2-6, the CDR3 gives the full variable domain: DAGVTQSPTHLIKTRGQQVTLRCSPKSGHDTVSWYQQALGQGPQFIFQYYEEEERQRGNFPDRFSGHQFPNYSSELNVNALLLGDSALYLCASSLSGGLSGANVLTFGAGSRLTVL.